This T cell receptor beta chain was sequenced in a study of cytomegalovirus exposure and HLA in healthy donors. In the study overall: Samples from HLA-typed donors yielded around 79 million unique TCRs in an early data release.

13 Jbeta primers and 60 Vbeta primers were used for the PCR. TCRdb's table, derived via immunoSEQ multiplex PCR, lists solely in-frame clones and lacks some. Of about 98,000 clones in the sample, roughly two thirds were seen once. The sequenced material came from PBMCs. The receptor was isolated from a man aged 50-60 years in good health and CMV-seronegative.

The CDR3 is CASSWVSRPWDSEQYF. Written as DNA, the CDR3 is TGTGCCAGCAGCTGGGTTTCGCGGCCATGGGACAGCGAGCAGTACTTC. The chain carries TRBV28 and TRBJ2-7; 7 nucleotides align to TRBD1. The germline gives CDR1 MDHEN, CDR2 SYDVKM. The ends lost 6 bases at V and 6 bases at J; junction bases unmatched: 17. The CDR3 sequence is 16 residues long.